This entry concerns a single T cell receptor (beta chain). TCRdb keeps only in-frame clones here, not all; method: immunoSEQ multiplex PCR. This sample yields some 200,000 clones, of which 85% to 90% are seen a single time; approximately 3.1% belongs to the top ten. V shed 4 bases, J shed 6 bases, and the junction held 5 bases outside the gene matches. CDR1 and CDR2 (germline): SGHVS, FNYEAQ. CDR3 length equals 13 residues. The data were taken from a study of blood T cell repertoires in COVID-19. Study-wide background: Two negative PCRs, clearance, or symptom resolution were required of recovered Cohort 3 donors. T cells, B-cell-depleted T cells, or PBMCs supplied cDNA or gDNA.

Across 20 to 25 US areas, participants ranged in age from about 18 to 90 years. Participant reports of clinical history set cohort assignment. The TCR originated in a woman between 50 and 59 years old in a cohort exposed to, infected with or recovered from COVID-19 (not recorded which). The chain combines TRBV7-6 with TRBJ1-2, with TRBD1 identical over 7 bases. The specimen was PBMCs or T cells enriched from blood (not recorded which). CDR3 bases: TGTGCCAGCAGCTCCCGAACAGGGGATGGCTACACCTTC. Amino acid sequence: CASSSRTGDGYTF.